A single sample gave rise to the 13 T cell receptor beta chains below, sequenced in a study of T-cell reconstitution after alpha-beta-depleted transplantation in children. Molecular barcoding with unique molecular identifiers was used for the TCRbeta library. TCRdb processed the PCR reads anew with MiXCR; each CDR3 protein has one entry. The data hold more than 400,000 distinct CDR3 sequences, with approximately 42% observed a single time. The starting material was PBMCs, obtained before TCRalphabeta/CD19-depleted stem cell transplant. These receptors came from a girl aged 2 to 9 with aplastic anemia, due to receive a stem cell transplant.

Details on this clonotype: The CDR3 carries no conserved terminal phenylalanine or tryptophan, so it likely arises from a read error. J is TRBJ2-1 and V is TRBV20-1, with TRBD2 as a possible D gene (6 bases). The CDR3 has 17 residues. The V end lost 1 base, the J end lost 0 bases, and 16 bases lay between the germline ends. Germline V gives CDR1 DFQATT, CDR2 SNEGSKA (reference sequence). The CDR3 DNA sequence: TGCAGTGCTAGAGGGGTCGGGGCGGGGAGCTCCTACAATGAGCAGTTCGTC. This codes for CSARGVGAGSSYNEQFV.

This clonotype has ten or more counts. V gene TRBV5-1 combines with J gene TRBJ2-1, with 8 bases aligning to TRBD2. Germline V gene sequence: CDR1 SGHRS, CDR2 YFSETQ. Trimming at V came to 4 bases and at J to 4 bases, leaving 7 bases not matched to a gene. The length of the CDR3 is 15 residues. The CDR3 DNA reads TGCGCCAGCAGCGGGAGGGTAGCGGGATACAATGAGCAGTTCTTC. It translates to CASSGRVAGYNEQFF.

Many counts were recorded for this clonotype. The chain joins TRBV9 to TRBJ2-1; D not certain. The germline V gene has CDR1 SGDLS and CDR2 YYNGEE. CDR3 size: 13 residues. Between the trimmed V and J ends, which lost 0 bases and 2 bases, there was a span of 3 bases. The CDR3 loop is CASSVGAYNEQFF. The CDR3 DNA sequence: TGTGCCAGCAGCGTAGGAGCCTACAATGAGCAGTTCTTC.

The rearrangement joins TRBV13 to TRBJ2-5; possible D gene TRBD1, 6 bases. The CDR3 sequence is 14 residues long. From germline, CDR1 is PRHDT and CDR2 FYEKMQ (reference sequence). Trimming left V 2 bases short and J 3 bases short, with 10 bases between. The CDR3 here is CASSLRTVEETQYF. The DNA of the CDR3 is TGTGCCAGCAGCTTACGGACAGTAGAAGAGACCCAGTACTTC.

Ten or more counts support this clonotype. This sequence joins TRBV6-5 and TRBJ2-3; TRBD2 aligns across 12 bases. V lost 4 bases, J lost 2 bases, and 4 bases stayed unmatched. Germline V lookup: CDR1 MNHEY, CDR2 SVGAGI. The CDR3 totals 16 residues. As DNA, the CDR3 is TGTGCCAGCAGTTTACTAGCGGGAGGCCTCACAGATACGCAGTATTTT. This codes for CASSLLAGGLTDTQYF.

The chain links TRBV7-9 to TRBJ2-3; D ambiguous. The CDR3 consists of 15 residues. The V gene's germline CDR1 is SEHNR and CDR2 FQNEAQ (reference sequence). V lost 6 bases and J 4 bases, leaving 17 bases between the germline ends. The CDR3 DNA follows: TGTGCCAGCAGTCGAACCCCGAAATGGGCAGATACGCAGTATTTT. It yields the protein CASSRTPKWADTQYF.

This sequence joins TRBV12-3 or TRBV12-4 and TRBJ2-2; 8 bases map to TRBD1. After removal of 5 bases from V and 1 base from J, the junction contained 9 bases not matched to a gene. The CDR3 sequence is 17 residues long. The DNA for the CDR3 is TGTGCCAGCAGTCCTAATCCGGGACAGGAGAACACCGGGGAGCTGTTTTTT. Residues: CASSPNPGQENTGELFF.

Written as DNA, the CDR3 is TGTGCCAGCAGTGGCGGGACTAGCGGGGATGGTGACCAAGAGACCCAGTACTTC. Translating gives CASSGGTSGDGDQETQYF. V and J are TRBV2 and TRBJ2-5; TRBD2 aligns across 13 bases. Germline V lookup: CDR1 SNHLY, CDR2 FYNNEI. The length of the CDR3 is 18 residues. With V trimmed by 4 bases and J by 0 bases, 8 bases remained unmatched.

CDR3 bases: TGTGCCAGCAGCTTACCGTCAGGGGTGATGGAAAAACTGTTTTTT. This translates into CASSLPSGVMEKLFF. The genes are TRBV7-9 and TRBJ1-4, with D possibly matching TRBD1 (6 bases). CDR1 and CDR2 (germline): SEHNR, FQNEAQ (reference sequence). The CDR3 is made up of 15 amino acids. The germline V and J ends were trimmed by 2 bases and 8 bases, with 15 bases remaining between them. The full variable domain, with the rest looked up from reference TRBV7-9 and TRBJ1-4, is DTGVSQNPRHKITKRGQNVTFRCDPISEHNRLYWYRQTLGQGPEFLTYFQNEAQLEKSRLLSDRFSAERPKGSFSTLEIQRTEQGDSAMYLCASSLPSGVMEKLFFGSGTQLSVL.

This clonotype was seen just once. This chain uses TRBV6-5 with TRBJ2-7, with 9 positions matching TRBD2. Looked up from germline, CDR1 is MNHEY and CDR2 is SVGAGI. CDR3 length equals 15 residues. Losses at the gene ends were 0 bases for V and 5 bases for J; bases not matched to a gene: 5. In nucleotides, the CDR3 is TGTGCCAGCAGTTACTCGGCGGGGGGGCTCAACGAGCAGTACTTC. Amino acids: CASSYSAGGLNEQYF.

This clonotype has ten or more counts. This chain connects TRBV5-5 to TRBJ2-7; 7 positions agree with TRBD1. J lost 2 bases, V lost 4 bases, and 6 bases had no gene match. Germline assignment: CDR1 SGHKS and CDR2 YYEKEE (reference sequence). The CDR3 has 14 residues. CDR3 residues: CASSPDRAPYEQYF. DNA of the CDR3: TGTGCCAGCAGCCCTGACAGGGCCCCCTACGAGCAGTACTTC.

The gene calls are TRBV5-1 and TRBJ2-2; 11 bases line up with TRBD2. This CDR3 is 16 amino acids long. V was pared by 0 bases and J by 5 bases, with 3 bases of the junction left unmatched. The germline V gene has CDR1 SGHRS and CDR2 YFSETQ. CDR3 DNA sequence: TGCGCCAGCAGCTTGGGGGGACTAGCGGCAACCGGGGAGCTGTTTTTT. Protein sequence: CASSLGGLAATGELFF.

The chain employs TRBV3-1 and TRBJ2-1, with D unclear. Germline V gene data show CDR1 as LGHDT and CDR2 as YNNKEL (reference sequence). The CDR3 consists of 17 residues. V shed 0 bases and J shed 2 bases, with 14 bases lying between them. The CDR3 coding sequence is TGTGCCAGCAGCCAAGATAGTACCACGAGACCCTACAATGAGCAGTTCTTC. Translated, it gives CASSQDSTTRPYNEQFF.